A selection of T cell receptor beta chains follows, all from one sample in a study of molecular identifiers for immune sequencing clone quantification. TCRdb re-called the PCR reads with MiXCR, one entry per CDR3 protein. The table shows approximately 54,000 distinct CDR3 sequences, with around 25% occurring only once. Sample: naive CD8+ T cells from blood, with Jurkat cell RNA spiked in. These TCRs come from a human donor in good health. Some libraries in this study had Jurkat cell RNA spiked in. CDR3s include the opening cysteine and the closing phenylalanine or tryptophan. Each record gives: D gene, J gene, V gene, clone size, CDR3 DNA, CDR3 protein. A D gene is named only where the DNA matches it firmly. Some rows have no size entry. The others give once, few or many, or a class for an expanded clone.

- | TRBJ1-5 | TRBV12-5 | many | TGTGCTAGTGGTTTTTTCATCCACGGCAATCAGCCCCAGCATTTT | CASGFFIHGNQPQHF
- | TRBJ2-4 | TRBV29-1 | many | TGCAGCGTTGAAAGGGGGAACATTCAGTACTTC | CSVERGNIQYF
- | TRBJ2-3 | TRBV27 | many | TGTGCCAGCAGTTCCACAGGGATCAGCACAGATACGCAGTATTTT | CASSSTGISTDTQYF
- | TRBJ2-3 | TRBV19 | many | TGTGCCAGTAGTCTCTACCCGGGGCCGAATCCCACAGATACGCAGTATTTT | CASSLYPGPNPTDTQYF
- | TRBJ1-5 | TRBV7-7 | - | TGTGCCAGCGGCCCTACGATCGGGCCAAATCAGCCCCTGCATTTT | CASGPTIGPNQPLHF
- | TRBJ2-1 | TRBV6-2/TRBV6-3 | many | TGTGCCAGCAGTTACGGTCGTGAGCAGTTCTTC | CASSYGREQFF
- | TRBJ2-7 | TRBV12-3/TRBV12-4 | - | TGTGCCAGCAGTGCACCATGGGACCGCTCCTACGAGCAGTACTTC | CASSAPWDRSYEQYF
- | TRBJ2-7 | TRBV7-6 | - | TGTGCCAGCAAAGAACCCGGGGACCAGCAGTACTTC | CASKEPGDQQYF
- | TRBJ2-1 | TRBV20-1 | many | TGCAGTGCTAGACCCTCATCGCTGCCCTACAATGAGCAGTTCTTC | CSARPSSLPYNEQFF
- | TRBJ2-5 | TRBV12-3/TRBV12-4 | many | TGTGCCAGCACCCCAGCCTACGGGGAGACCCAGTACTTC | CASTPAYGETQYF
- | TRBJ2-3 | TRBV27 | many | TGTGCCAGCAGTTTCCCTACAGGAGACCCCTCCACAGATACGCAGTATTTT | CASSFPTGDPSTDTQYF
TRBD1 | TRBJ2-3 | TRBV7-9 | many | TGTGCCAGCAGCTTAGCAACACAGGGGGGCAGCACAGATACGCAGTATTTT | CASSLATQGGSTDTQYF
- | TRBJ2-1 | TRBV11-2 | many | TGTGCCAGCAGCTTCGACTGGACAATGAGCTCCTACAATGAGCAGTTCTTC | CASSFDWTMSSYNEQFF
- | TRBJ1-2 | TRBV29-1 | many | TGCAGCGTTGAAGCCCACATCGAGAACTATGGCTACACCTTC | CSVEAHIENYGYTF
- | TRBJ2-7 | TRBV4-1 | many | TGCGCCAGCAGCCACGGACAGCAACTCTCCTACGAGCAGTACTTC | CASSHGQQLSYEQYF
TRBD2 | TRBJ2-3 | TRBV4-2 | few | TGTGCCAGCAGCCGGCTAGCGGGTAGCACAGATACGCAGTATTTT | CASSRLAGSTDTQYF
TRBD2 | TRBJ2-2 | TRBV19 | few | TGTGCCAGTAGTACGGGACTAGCGGGAGTTCGGACCGGGGAGCTGTTTTTT | CASSTGLAGVRTGELFF
TRBD2 | TRBJ2-5 | TRBV9 | many | TGTGCCAGCAGCGTAGCGGGCCTAGCGGGAGAGACCCAGTACTTC | CASSVAGLAGETQYF
- | TRBJ2-6 | TRBV11-2 | - | - | CASTGPNVGSGANVRTF
TRBD2 | TRBJ2-3 | TRBV6-5 | many | TGTGCCTCCCTAGCGGACTCTTATAGCACAGATACGCAGTATTTT | CASLADSYSTDTQYF
- | TRBJ1-5 | TRBV10-3 | many | TGTGCCATCAGTGAAGGTGGGGGATTGCAGCCCCAGCATTTT | CAISEGGGLQPQHF
TRBD2 | TRBJ2-3 | TRBV18 | many | TGTGCCAGCTCACCACCAACTAGCGGAGGGGATACGCAGTATTTT | CASSPPTSGGDTQYF
TRBD1 | TRBJ1-5 | TRBV4-3 | many | TGCGCCAGCAGCCCAGCCGACAGGGTCGATCAGCCCCAGCATTTT | CASSPADRVDQPQHF
TRBD1 | TRBJ2-5 | TRBV28 | many | TGTGCCAGCATCGGACAGGGGGAAACCGCGGCCCAGTACTTC | CASIGQGETAAQYF
- | TRBJ2-7 | TRBV27 | once | TGTGCCAGCAGTTTGGGCCGAGGGGCCTGCGAGCAGTACTTC | CASSLGRGACEQYF
TRBD2 | TRBJ2-7 | TRBV7-9 | - | TGTGCCAGCAGCTTACCGCGGGAGAAGACCTACGCGCAGTACTTC | CASSLPREKTYAQYF
- | TRBJ1-1 | TRBV4-1 | few | TGCGCCAGCACCTTCGATATCAGCATTAACACTGAAGCTTTCTTT | CASTFDISINTEAFF
- | TRBJ2-1 | TRBV10-3 | - | TGTGCCATCAGTGGGGACTCCGTGGCCACCAACAATGAGCAGTTCTTC | CAISGDSVATNNEQFF
TRBD1 | TRBJ2-7 | TRBV28 | many | TGTGCCAGCACCTTTACAGGGGGCCCCTACGAGCAGTACTTC | CASTFTGGPYEQYF
TRBD1 | TRBJ2-7 | TRBV28 | many | TGTGCCAGCAGGCCGGGACAGGGATTTTCCGAGCAGTACTTC | CASRPGQGFSEQYF
- | TRBJ2-7 | TRBV28 | many | TGTGCCAGCAAGGGGGTTTACGAGCAGTACTTC | CASKGVYEQYF
- | TRBJ2-1 | TRBV2 | many | TGTGCCAGCAGTGAGAACTACGCTACCTACAATGAGCAGTTCTTC | CASSENYATYNEQFF
- | TRBJ1-2 | TRBV4-3 | many | TGCGCCAGCAGCCAAGATCCAGGGGCGTACTATGGCTACACCTTC | CASSQDPGAYYGYTF
TRBD1 | TRBJ1-2 | TRBV7-6 | many | TGTGCCAGCAGCCCCTCCGCCGGTTCCCGGACAGGGTCTAACTATGGCTACACCTTC | CASSPSAGSRTGSNYGYTF
- | TRBJ2-3 | TRBV29-1 | many | TGCAGCGTCAGGGGGGTGGCGGTAGACCTCACAGATACGCAGTATTTT | CSVRGVAVDLTDTQYF
- | TRBJ1-1 | TRBV29-1 | many | TGCAGCGTACGACTCGGCACTGAAGCTTTCTTT | CSVRLGTEAFF
TRBD1 | TRBJ2-5 | TRBV28 | many | TGTGCCAGCAGCAACGACAGGGTGGCCGGGGTAGAGACCCAGTACTTC | CASSNDRVAGVETQYF
- | TRBJ2-3 | TRBV19 | few | TGTGCCAGTACGGACTCCGTTCTTACGCAGTATTTT | CASTDSVLTQYF
TRBD1 | TRBJ2-7 | TRBV5-4 | - | TGTGCCAGCAGCGGGGGACAGGGGTACGAGCAGTACTTC | CASSGGQGYEQYF
TRBD1 | TRBJ1-5 | TRBV28 | many | TGTGCCAGCAACCCGGGACAGGGGGCCGGTCAGCCCCAGCATTTT | CASNPGQGAGQPQHF
TRBD2 | TRBJ2-2 | TRBV4-3 | many | TGCGCCAGCAGCCAAGATTCTATCTCGACTAGCGGACCTAAGAACACCGGGGAGCTGTTTTTT | CASSQDSISTSGPKNTGELFF
- | TRBJ1-5 | TRBV19 | few | TGTGCCAGTAGTTCAAACAGGAACCAGCATTTT | CASSSNRNQHF
- | TRBJ2-1 | TRBV20-1 | many | TGCAGTGCTAGAGAGCTGTGGGGGGCCGGTGAGCAGTTCTTC | CSARELWGAGEQFF
- | TRBJ2-7 | TRBV30 | many | TGTGCCTGGAGCCCCGGCACACTGAGCTCCTACGAGCAGTACTTC | CAWSPGTLSSYEQYF
TRBD1 | TRBJ1-1 | TRBV29-1 | many | TGCAGCGTTGAGACAGGGAATATGAACACTGAAGCTTTCTTT | CSVETGNMNTEAFF
- | TRBJ1-5 | TRBV7-9 | - | TGTGCCAGCAGCTTAGGTGAACAGGGCTATAGCAATCAGCCCCAGCATTTT | CASSLGEQGYSNQPQHF
- | TRBJ2-1 | TRBV4-3 | many | TGCGCCAGCAGCCAGAGGCGGGGAGATGAGCAGTTCTTC | CASSQRRGDEQFF
TRBD1 | TRBJ1-5 | TRBV5-4 | many | TGTGCCAGCAGCTTGTTCACCGGACAGGGGTATAATCAGCCCCAGCATTTT | CASSLFTGQGYNQPQHF
- | TRBJ1-1 | TRBV7-9 | many | TGTGCCAGCACCCCCCCGGTTCACCAGATCGCTGAAGCTTTCTTT | CASTPPVHQIAEAFF
- | TRBJ2-2 | TRBV5-1 | many | TGCGCCAGCAGCTTGATTTTCGGGGAGCTGTTTTTT | CASSLIFGELFF
- | TRBJ2-2 | TRBV12-5 | many | TGTGCGGTCCGGACGGAGCCGAACACCGGGGAGCTGTTTTTT | CAVRTEPNTGELFF
TRBD1 | TRBJ2-7 | TRBV4-3 | many | TGCGCCAGCAGCGGAGGGACAGGGGTCCCCTACGAGCAGTACTTC | CASSGGTGVPYEQYF